These T cell receptor beta chains were read from a single sample in a study of early T cells in non-severe SARS-CoV-2 infection. TCRdb fed the 5' RACE reads into MiXCR, producing one record per CDR3 protein. This table holds some 80,000 distinct CDR3 sequences, roughly 5.3% found once. The sequencing here drew on whole blood, taken at baseline. The receptor source for this set is an adult who was a healthcare worker with PCR-confirmed SARS-CoV-2 infection or an uninfected control (not recorded which). Both conserved end residues are part of each CDR3. D genes are given only for firm matches. Rows give clone size only sometimes, using once, few, many, or a class for an expanded clone.

TRBJ2-5 | many | TRBV9 | TRBD2 | 14 | TGTGCCAGCAGCGAGGACGGGAGGCTGGAGACCCAGTACTTC | CASSEDGRLETQYF
TRBJ1-2 | many | TRBV3-1 | . | 13 | TGTGCCAGCAGCCAAACAGGCGGCCATGGCTACACCTTC | CASSQTGGHGYTF
TRBJ2-7 | many | TRBV6-6 | . | 12 | TGTGCCAGCACCCTGGACGGCTACGAGCAGTACTTC | CASTLDGYEQYF
TRBJ2-3 | many | TRBV6-5 | TRBD2 | 16 | TGTGCCAGCAGCCGAGGGACTAGCGGAGGGACAGATACGCAGTATTTT | CASSRGTSGGTDTQYF
TRBJ2-7 | many | TRBV5-1 | . | 16 | TGCGCCAGCAGCGGGACTTTGCGGGGGCGAACCTACGAGCAGTACTTC | CASSGTLRGRTYEQYF
TRBJ1-1 | . | TRBV11-2 | . | 15 | TGTGCCAGCAGCTTAGAACTAGGGGCGAGCACTGAAGCTTTCTTT | CASSLELGASTEAFF
TRBJ2-7 | many | TRBV30 | . | 13 | TGTGCCTGGACGACTAGACACTCCTACGAGCAGTACTTC | CAWTTRHSYEQYF
TRBJ2-1 | many | TRBV7-7 | TRBD2 | 16 | TGTGCCAGCAGCCCTAGCGGGAGGTTAGTGGAAAATGAGCAGTTCTTC | CASSPSGRLVENEQFF
TRBJ1-5 | few | TRBV27 | . | 16 | TGTGCCAGCAGTTTCTACCCCGACAGGCAGAATCAGCCCCAGCATTTT | CASSFYPDRQNQPQHF
TRBJ1-1 | many | TRBV20-1 | . | 15 | TGCAGTGCTAGAGATTTATGGGGAATGAACACTGAAGCTTTCTTT | CSARDLWGMNTEAFF
TRBJ2-1 | many | TRBV9 | . | 12 | TGTGCCAGCAGCCCGAGGAACAATGAGCAGTTCTTC | CASSPRNNEQFF
TRBJ2-3 | few | TRBV7-7 | . | 15 | TGTGCCAGCAGCTTAGCAGGGACGGGTTCAGATACGCAGTATTTT | CASSLAGTGSDTQYF
TRBJ2-3 | . | TRBV14 | . | 15 | TGTGCCAGCAGCCAAGATCTCGCCCGCCGTTACACGCAGTATTTT | CASSQDLARRYTQYF